Listed below are T cell receptor beta chains from one sample, sequenced in a study of breast tumors, draining lymph nodes, adjacent tissues. One entry per CDR3 protein results from TCRdb running MiXCR on the multiplex PCR reads. The sample contains more than 250,000 distinct CDR3 sequences, 30% of which appear only once. Input material: axillary lymph node tissue. The source is a female donor with breast cancer. Some clones in this sample may be carry-over from other donors' samples. CDR3s include the opening cysteine and the closing phenylalanine or tryptophan. Each record gives: J gene, V gene, clone size, D gene, CDR3 protein, CDR3 DNA. D genes are given only for firm matches. Size is omitted from some rows. Given values are once, few, many or a class for expanded clones.

j_gene: TRBJ2-4
v_gene: TRBV7-2
abundance: few
d_gene: -
CDR3aa: CASSLGGLAKNIQYF
CDR3nt: TGTGCCAGCAGCTTAGGGGGATTAGCCAAAAACATTCAGTACTTC

j_gene: TRBJ2-5
v_gene: TRBV6-1
abundance: many
d_gene: TRBD2
CDR3aa: CASSEMSLAVQETQYF
CDR3nt: TGTGCCAGCAGTGAAATGAGCCTAGCGGTCCAAGAGACCCAGTACTTC

j_gene: TRBJ2-1
v_gene: TRBV29-1
abundance: many
d_gene: -
CDR3aa: CSVDRGEPNEQFF
CDR3nt: TGCAGCGTTGATAGAGGAGAACCCAATGAGCAGTTCTTC

j_gene: TRBJ2-7
v_gene: TRBV7-8
abundance: many
d_gene: -
CDR3aa: CASSWDTEGEQYF
CDR3nt: TGTGCCAGCAGCTGGGACACCGAGGGGGAGCAGTACTTC

j_gene: TRBJ2-7
v_gene: TRBV7-2
abundance: many
d_gene: TRBD1
CDR3aa: CASSGSLTGGPSYEQYF
CDR3nt: TGTGCCAGCAGCGGATCTCTAACAGGGGGCCCTTCCTACGAGCAGTACTTC

j_gene: TRBJ2-7
v_gene: TRBV6-1
abundance: -
d_gene: TRBD2
CDR3aa: CASTPPSGRSYEQYF
CDR3nt: TGTGCCAGCACTCCACCTAGCGGGAGGTCCTACGAGCAGTACTTC

j_gene: TRBJ2-3
v_gene: TRBV19
abundance: few
d_gene: TRBD2
CDR3aa: CASSIFGSGRAEDTQYF
CDR3nt: TGTGCCAGTAGTATTTTTGGGAGCGGGAGGGCAGAAGATACGCAGTATTTT

j_gene: TRBJ1-3
v_gene: TRBV4-1
abundance: many
d_gene: -
CDR3aa: CASSGGTSSGNTIYF
CDR3nt: TGCGCCAGCAGCGGGGGGACCTCCTCTGGAAACACCATATATTTT

j_gene: TRBJ2-3
v_gene: TRBV6-6
abundance: many
d_gene: -
CDR3aa: CASSRVRTDTQYF
CDR3nt: TGTGCCAGCAGCAGGGTCAGGACAGATACGCAGTATTTT

j_gene: TRBJ2-7
v_gene: TRBV14
abundance: -
d_gene: TRBD2
CDR3aa: CASSQVTSGIYGQYF
CDR3nt: TGTGCCAGCAGCCAAGTCACTAGCGGGATCTACGGGCAGTACTTC

j_gene: TRBJ2-1
v_gene: TRBV6-2/TRBV6-3
abundance: few
d_gene: TRBD1
CDR3aa: CASRERGRVSNEQFF
CDR3nt: TGTGCCAGCAGGGAGAGGGGGCGGGTATCCAATGAGCAGTTCTTC

j_gene: TRBJ2-1
v_gene: TRBV13
abundance: -
d_gene: TRBD2
CDR3aa: CASSLRRGAGGRKFF
CDR3nt: TGTGCCAGCAGCTTAAGACGGGGGGCTGGCGGGAGGAAGTTCTTC

j_gene: TRBJ2-7
v_gene: TRBV20-1
abundance: many
d_gene: -
CDR3aa: CSAIGSGLGLGYEQYF
CDR3nt: TGCAGTGCTATCGGGAGTGGCCTAGGGTTGGGCTACGAGCAGTACTTC

j_gene: TRBJ2-4
v_gene: TRBV7-9
abundance: -
d_gene: -
CDR3aa: CASSLLPNGGQLAKNIQYF
CDR3nt: TGTGCCAGCAGCCTGCTCCCGAATGGCGGGCAACTAGCCAAAAACATTCAGTACTTC

j_gene: TRBJ2-5
v_gene: TRBV5-4
abundance: few
d_gene: -
CDR3aa: CASSLEVGGVQETQYF
CDR3nt: TGTGCCAGCAGCTTGGAAGTCGGGGGAGTCCAAGAGACCCAGTACTTC

j_gene: TRBJ2-3
v_gene: TRBV4-1
abundance: many
d_gene: TRBD2
CDR3aa: CASRRGGRLADTQYF
CDR3nt: TGCGCCAGCAGACGAGGCGGGAGGTTGGCAGATACGCAGTATTTT

j_gene: TRBJ2-2
v_gene: TRBV20-1
abundance: -
d_gene: -
CDR3aa: CSAKTRGPTGELFF
CDR3nt: TGCAGTGCTAAGACCAGGGGTCCCACCGGGGAGCTGTTTTTT

j_gene: TRBJ2-2
v_gene: TRBV6-2/TRBV6-3
abundance: -
d_gene: -
CDR3aa: CASRNYGRTGELFF
CDR3nt: TGTGCCAGCAGGAACTATGGGAGAACCGGGGAGCTGTTTTTT

j_gene: TRBJ2-1
v_gene: TRBV29-1
abundance: many
d_gene: TRBD1
CDR3aa: CSADTGTGVPGEQFF
CDR3nt: TGCAGCGCCGACACCGGGACAGGGGTTCCGGGTGAGCAGTTCTTC

j_gene: TRBJ2-7
v_gene: TRBV29-1
abundance: many
d_gene: TRBD1
CDR3aa: CSVGQGAQASSYEQYF
CDR3nt: TGCAGCGTTGGGCAGGGGGCACAAGCGAGCTCCTACGAGCAGTACTTC

j_gene: TRBJ2-1
v_gene: TRBV9
abundance: -
d_gene: -
CDR3aa: CASSPHYVPYNEPFF
CDR3nt: TGTGCCAGCAGCCCTCACTACGTACCTTACAATGAGCCGTTCTTC

j_gene: TRBJ2-3
v_gene: TRBV11-2
abundance: many
d_gene: -
CDR3aa: CASSLAVTNTDTQYF
CDR3nt: TGTGCCAGCAGCTTAGCGGTTACTAACACAGATACGCAGTATTTT

j_gene: TRBJ2-6
v_gene: TRBV6-4
abundance: once
d_gene: TRBD2
CDR3aa: CASSDWGLAGANVLTF
CDR3nt: TGTGCCAGCAGTGACTGGGGACTAGCGGGGGCCAACGTCCTGACTTTC

j_gene: TRBJ1-4
v_gene: TRBV5-1
abundance: -
d_gene: -
CDR3aa: CASSLGGGAGVLEKRFF
CDR3nt: TGCGCCAGCAGCTTGGGGGGAGGGGCAGGGGTTTTGGAAAAACGGTTTTTT

j_gene: TRBJ2-1
v_gene: TRBV12-3/TRBV12-4
abundance: -
d_gene: -
CDR3aa: CASSFHFGNYNEQFF
CDR3nt: TGTGCCAGCAGTTTTCACTTCGGGAACTACAATGAGCAGTTCTTC

j_gene: TRBJ1-6
v_gene: TRBV18
abundance: -
d_gene: -
CDR3aa: CASSPGLNSYNSPLHF
CDR3nt: TGTGCCAGCTCACCAGGACTCAACTCCTATAATTCACCCCTCCACTTT

j_gene: TRBJ2-1
v_gene: TRBV5-4
abundance: -
d_gene: -
CDR3aa: CASSLGLSSHNEQFF
CDR3nt: TGTGCCAGCAGCTTGGGACTAAGCTCCCACAATGAGCAGTTCTTC

j_gene: TRBJ2-5
v_gene: TRBV10-2
abundance: -
d_gene: -
CDR3aa: CAGGHDPGTQYF
CDR3nt: TGCGCCGGCGGACACGACCCAGGGACCCAGTACTTC

j_gene: TRBJ2-3
v_gene: TRBV18
abundance: once
d_gene: TRBD2
CDR3aa: CASRTSGILDTQYF
CDR3nt: TGTGCCAGCCGGACTAGCGGGATATTAGATACGCAGTATTTT

j_gene: TRBJ2-3
v_gene: TRBV11-2
abundance: -
d_gene: -
CDR3aa: CASSLGSGTTDTRYF
CDR3nt: TGTGCCAGCAGCTTAGGAAGCGGGACAACAGATACGCGGTATTTT

j_gene: TRBJ2-7
v_gene: TRBV9
abundance: many
d_gene: -
CDR3aa: CASSVAAVTYEQYF
CDR3nt: TGTGCCAGCAGCGTAGCTGCGGTAACCTACGAGCAGTACTTC

j_gene: TRBJ2-7
v_gene: TRBV29-1
abundance: many
d_gene: -
CDR3aa: CSVRTGTTRWEQYF
CDR3nt: TGCAGCGTTCGAACCGGGACCACTCGCTGGGAGCAGTACTTC

j_gene: TRBJ2-1
v_gene: TRBV25-1
abundance: many
d_gene: TRBD1
CDR3aa: CASRDPGGQFF
CDR3nt: TGTGCCAGCAGGGACCCAGGGGGGCAGTTCTTC

j_gene: TRBJ2-3
v_gene: TRBV6-2/TRBV6-3
abundance: few
d_gene: -
CDR3aa: CASSYSRGDTNTQYF
CDR3nt: TGTGCCAGCAGTTACTCGAGAGGGGACACGAATACGCAGTATTTT

j_gene: TRBJ2-2
v_gene: TRBV14
abundance: -
d_gene: -
CDR3aa: CASSRARTVGELLF
CDR3nt: TGTGCCAGCAGCCGGGCCCGGACGGTGGGGGAGCTGCTTTTT

j_gene: TRBJ2-5
v_gene: TRBV19
abundance: many
d_gene: -
CDR3aa: CASSPDREETQYF
CDR3nt: TGTGCCAGTAGTCCTGACAGAGAAGAGACCCAGTACTTC

j_gene: TRBJ2-1
v_gene: TRBV5-1
abundance: many
d_gene: TRBD2
CDR3aa: CASSMTGLAGVDEQFF
CDR3nt: TGCGCCAGCAGTATGACGGGACTAGCGGGAGTGGATGAGCAGTTCTTC

j_gene: TRBJ2-1
v_gene: TRBV2
abundance: few
d_gene: TRBD2
CDR3aa: CASSVRLAGPNEQFF
CDR3nt: TGTGCCAGCAGTGTACGACTAGCGGGACCTAATGAGCAGTTCTTC

j_gene: TRBJ2-3
v_gene: TRBV11-3
abundance: many
d_gene: -
CDR3aa: CASSSLSDTQYF
CDR3nt: TGTGCCAGCAGCTCCCTGTCAGATACGCAGTATTTT

j_gene: TRBJ2-7
v_gene: TRBV12-3/TRBV12-4
abundance: many
d_gene: TRBD1
CDR3aa: CASSLAVGTVYEQYF
CDR3nt: TGTGCCAGCAGTTTAGCGGTTGGGACAGTCTACGAGCAGTACTTC